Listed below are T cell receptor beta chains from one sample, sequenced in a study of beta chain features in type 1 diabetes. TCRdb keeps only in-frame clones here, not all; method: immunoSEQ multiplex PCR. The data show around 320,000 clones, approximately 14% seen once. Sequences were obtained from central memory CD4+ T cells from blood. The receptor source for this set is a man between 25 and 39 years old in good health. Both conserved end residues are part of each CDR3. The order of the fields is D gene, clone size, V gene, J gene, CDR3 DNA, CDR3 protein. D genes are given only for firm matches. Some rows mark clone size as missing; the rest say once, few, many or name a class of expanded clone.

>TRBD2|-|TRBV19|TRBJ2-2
TGTGCCAGTAACCCCCAGACTAGCGGTACCGGGGAGCTGTTTTTT
CASNPQTSGTGELFF
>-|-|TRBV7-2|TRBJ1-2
TGCGCCAGCAGCCACATGGAAAGGGATGATGGCTACACCTTC
CASSHMERDDGYTF
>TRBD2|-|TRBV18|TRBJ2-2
TGTGCCAGCTCACCGAGTCAAGGGAGGGACACCGGGGAGCTGTTTTTT
CASSPSQGRDTGELFF
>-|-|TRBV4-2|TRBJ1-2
TGTGCCAGCAGCCAAGATAGAGAACGTTGGACCTTC
CASSQDRERWTF
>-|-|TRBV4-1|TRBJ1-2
TGCGCCAGCAGACCTACAGGGAACTATGGCTACACCTTC
CASRPTGNYGYTF
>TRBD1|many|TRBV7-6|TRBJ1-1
TGTGCCAGCAGCTTCCTGGACAGGGAGAACACTGAAGCTTTCTTT
CASSFLDRENTEAFF
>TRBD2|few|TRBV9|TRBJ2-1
TGTGCCAGCAGCGTAGGGCGGGAGCCGAAGAACAATGAGCAGTTCTTC
CASSVGREPKNNEQFF
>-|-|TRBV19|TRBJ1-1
TGTGCCTCCTCGGCTGGACGAAACACTGAAGCTTTCTTT
CASSAGRNTEAFF
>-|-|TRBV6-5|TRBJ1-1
TGTGCCAGCAGTTACTCTACAGGCGTTGAAGCTTTCTTT
CASSYSTGVEAFF
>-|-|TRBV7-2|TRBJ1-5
TGTGCCAGCAGCTTAGATGGGCAGGGGAGCAATCAGCCCCAGCATTTT
CASSLDGQGSNQPQHF
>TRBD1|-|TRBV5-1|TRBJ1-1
TGCGCCAGCAGCTCACAGACAGGGAGCACTGAAGCTTTCTTT
CASSSQTGSTEAFF
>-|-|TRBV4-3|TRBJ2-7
TGCGCCAGCAGCCAAGATGGACACTCCTACGAGCAGTACTTC
CASSQDGHSYEQYF
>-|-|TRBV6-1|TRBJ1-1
TGTGCCAGCAGTGAAGATCGTAGGGTGGACGCTTTCTTT
CASSEDRRVDAFF
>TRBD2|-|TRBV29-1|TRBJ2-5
TGCAGCGTGGGACTAGCGGGAGGAGAGACCCAGTACTTC
CSVGLAGGETQYF
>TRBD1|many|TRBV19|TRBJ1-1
TGTGCCAGTAGTATTTGGGACAGGAGCGCTGAAGCTTTCTTT
CASSIWDRSAEAFF
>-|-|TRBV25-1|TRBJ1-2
TGTGCCAGCAGTGAGCAACAGAACTATGGCTACACCTTC
CASSEQQNYGYTF
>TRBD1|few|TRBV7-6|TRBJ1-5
TGTGCCAGCAGCTTGGGGACAGGGGGCAATCAGCCCCAGCATTTT
CASSLGTGGNQPQHF
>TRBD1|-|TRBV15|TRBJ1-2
TGTGCCACCAGCAGAGATAGTATAGGGCAGGGGGCGCTTGTTGAGGGCTACACCTTC
CATSRDSIGQGALVEGYTF
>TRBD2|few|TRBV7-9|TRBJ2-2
TGTGCCAGCAGCTTATTTGGGGAACTAGCGGCCGGGGAGCTGTTTTTT
CASSLFGELAAGELFF
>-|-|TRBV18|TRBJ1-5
TGTGCCAGCTCAGTCGGGACCTCACAGCCCCAGCATTTT
CASSVGTSQPQHF
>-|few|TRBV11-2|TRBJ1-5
TGTGCCAGCAGCTCGACAGGTCCACCCGAGCCCCAGCATTTT
CASSSTGPPEPQHF
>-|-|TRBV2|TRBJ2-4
TGTGCCAGCAGTGTCCAGGTTCCCAAAAACATTCAGTACTTC
CASSVQVPKNIQYF
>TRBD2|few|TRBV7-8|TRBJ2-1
TGTGCCAGCAGCCAAACTAGCGGGAGCAAGGGCGGCTTCTTC
CASSQTSGSKGGFF
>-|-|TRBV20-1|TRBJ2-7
TGCAGTGCTAGAAATGGCAGGGTGTACTTC
CSARNGRVYF
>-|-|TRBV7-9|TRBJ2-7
TGTGCCAGCAGCTTATCGGGCGCCATTCTGCGCGAGCAGTACTTC
CASSLSGAILREQYF
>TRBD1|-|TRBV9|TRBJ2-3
TGTGCCAGCAGCCGGCTACAGGGGGCCTACACAGATACGCAGTATTTT
CASSRLQGAYTDTQYF
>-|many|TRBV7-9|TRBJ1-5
TGTGCCAGCAGCTTAGAATATGGGAGTTATCAGCCCCAGCATTTT
CASSLEYGSYQPQHF
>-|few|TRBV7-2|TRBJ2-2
TGTGCCAGCAGCCCCTTATACACCGGGGAGCTGTTTTTT
CASSPLYTGELFF
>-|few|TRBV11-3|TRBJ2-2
TGTGCCAGCACCCTAGCTCTTTCTAGAATTGCTGGGGAGCTGTTTTTT
CASTLALSRIAGELFF
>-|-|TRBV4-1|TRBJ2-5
TGTGCCAGCAGTCCTAGTGGGAATGGTATACAGACCCAGTACTTC
CASSPSGNGIQTQYF
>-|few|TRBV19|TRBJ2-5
TGTGCCAGTAGTTCCTCCCTCGGGTGGGAGACCCAGTACTTC
CASSSSLGWETQYF
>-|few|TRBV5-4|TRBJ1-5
TGTGCCAGCAGCCAAGGGGGTCCGGGGGGCCCCCAGCATTTT
CASSQGGPGGPQHF
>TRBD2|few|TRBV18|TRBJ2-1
TGTGCCAGCTCAGGGACTAGGTCCTACAATGAGCAGTTCTTC
CASSGTRSYNEQFF
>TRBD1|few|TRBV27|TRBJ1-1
TGTGCCAGCAGTTTCAACAGGGGGACTGAAGCTTTCTTT
CASSFNRGTEAFF
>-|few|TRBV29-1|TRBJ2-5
TGCAGCGTTGACTGGGGAATGGAGACCCAGTACTTC
CSVDWGMETQYF
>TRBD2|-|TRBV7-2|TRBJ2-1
TGTGCCAGCAGCTTTTCTAGCGGGGCTACCTACAATGAGCAGTTCTTC
CASSFSSGATYNEQFF
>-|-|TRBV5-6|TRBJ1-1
TGTGCCAGCAGCTTGCGGTTGAACACTGAAGCTTTCTTT
CASSLRLNTEAFF
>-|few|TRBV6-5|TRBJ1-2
TGTGCCAGCAGTTACAAGGGGGGCTATGGCTACACCTTC
CASSYKGGYGYTF
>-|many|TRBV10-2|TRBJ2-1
TGCGCCAGCAGTGTTATAGGGAATGAGCAGTTCTTC
CASSVIGNEQFF
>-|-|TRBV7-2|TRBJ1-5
TGTGCCAGCAGCTTAGGGACAACGAATCAGCCCCAGCATTTT
CASSLGTTNQPQHF
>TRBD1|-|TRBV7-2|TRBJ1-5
TGTGCCAGCAGCCCGGGGACAGGGCGAAGCAATCAGCCCCAGCATTTT
CASSPGTGRSNQPQHF
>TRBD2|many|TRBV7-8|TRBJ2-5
TGTGCCAGCAGCTATACTAGCGGGGGGGCCCTGGAGACCCAGTACTTC
CASSYTSGGALETQYF
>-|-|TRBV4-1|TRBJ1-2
TGCGCCAGCAGCCCGACTGGGAACTATGGCTACACCTTC
CASSPTGNYGYTF
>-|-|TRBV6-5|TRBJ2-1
TGTGCCAGCAGGGAATACAATGAGCAGTTCTTC
CASREYNEQFF
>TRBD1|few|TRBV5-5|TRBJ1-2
TGTGCCAGCAGCTTGGCCGGGACAGGGATCTATGGCTACACCTTC
CASSLAGTGIYGYTF
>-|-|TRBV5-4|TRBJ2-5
TGTGCCAGCAGCCAAGTCCCGGGGCCCCAAGAGACCCAGTACTTC
CASSQVPGPQETQYF
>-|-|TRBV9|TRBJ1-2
TGTGCCAGCAGCGTAGGACCAGTTCCCTATGGCTACACCTTC
CASSVGPVPYGYTF
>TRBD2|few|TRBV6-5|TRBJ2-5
TGTGCCAGCACCGGGAGGGGCGGGGAGACCCAGTACTTC
CASTGRGGETQYF
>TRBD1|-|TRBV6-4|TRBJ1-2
TGTGCCAGCAGAGACCGGGACAGGGGGCGTGGTGGCTACACCTTC
CASRDRDRGRGGYTF
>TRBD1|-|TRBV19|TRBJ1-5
TGTGCCAGTAGTCCCCCCTACGGACAGGGGGGCCAGCCCCAGCATTTT
CASSPPYGQGGQPQHF
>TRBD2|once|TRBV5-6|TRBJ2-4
TGTGCCAGCAGCTTACTAGCGGGAGGGAGGTACATTCAGTACTTC
CASSLLAGGRYIQYF
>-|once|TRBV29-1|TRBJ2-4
TGCAGCGTTGAAGGACGAACAGGGTCGGGAAACATTCAGTACTTC
CSVEGRTGSGNIQYF
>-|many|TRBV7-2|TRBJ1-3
TGTGCCAGCATCACTCGGACGGAGAGCTCTGGAAACACCATATATTTT
CASITRTESSGNTIYF
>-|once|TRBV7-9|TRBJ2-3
TGTGCCAGCAGCTCCGTGGGAAACCCCACAGATACGCAGTATTTT
CASSSVGNPTDTQYF